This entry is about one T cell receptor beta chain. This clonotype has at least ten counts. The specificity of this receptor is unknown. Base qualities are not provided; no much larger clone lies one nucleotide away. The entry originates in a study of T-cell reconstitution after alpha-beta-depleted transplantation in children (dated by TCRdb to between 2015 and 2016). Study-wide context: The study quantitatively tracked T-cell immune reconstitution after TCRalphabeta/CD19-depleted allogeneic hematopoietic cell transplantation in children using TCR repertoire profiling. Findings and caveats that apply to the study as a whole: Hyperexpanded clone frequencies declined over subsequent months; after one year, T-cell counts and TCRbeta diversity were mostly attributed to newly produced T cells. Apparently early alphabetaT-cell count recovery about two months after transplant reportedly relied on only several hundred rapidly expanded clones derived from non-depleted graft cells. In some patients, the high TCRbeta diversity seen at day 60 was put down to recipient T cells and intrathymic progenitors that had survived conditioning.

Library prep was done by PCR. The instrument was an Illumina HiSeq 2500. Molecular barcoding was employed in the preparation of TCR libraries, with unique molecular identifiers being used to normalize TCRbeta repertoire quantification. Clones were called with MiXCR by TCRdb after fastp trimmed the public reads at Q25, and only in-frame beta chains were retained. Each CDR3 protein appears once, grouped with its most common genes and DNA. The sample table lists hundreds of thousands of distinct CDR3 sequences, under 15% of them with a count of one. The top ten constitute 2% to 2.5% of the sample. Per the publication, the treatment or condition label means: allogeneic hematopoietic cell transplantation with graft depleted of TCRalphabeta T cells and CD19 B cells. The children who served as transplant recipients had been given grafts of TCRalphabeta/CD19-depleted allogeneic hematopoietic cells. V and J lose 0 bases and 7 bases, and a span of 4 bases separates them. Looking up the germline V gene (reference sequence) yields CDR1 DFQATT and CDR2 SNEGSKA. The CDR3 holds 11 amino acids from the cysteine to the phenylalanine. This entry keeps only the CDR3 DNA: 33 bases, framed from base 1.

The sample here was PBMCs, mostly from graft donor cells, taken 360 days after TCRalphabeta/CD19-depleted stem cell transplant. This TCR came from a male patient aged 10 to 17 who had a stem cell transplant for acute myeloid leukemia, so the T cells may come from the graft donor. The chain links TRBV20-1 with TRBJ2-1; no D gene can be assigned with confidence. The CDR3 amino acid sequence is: CSAREVNEQFF. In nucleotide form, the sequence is TGCAGTGCTAGAGAGGTAAATGAGCAGTTCTTC.